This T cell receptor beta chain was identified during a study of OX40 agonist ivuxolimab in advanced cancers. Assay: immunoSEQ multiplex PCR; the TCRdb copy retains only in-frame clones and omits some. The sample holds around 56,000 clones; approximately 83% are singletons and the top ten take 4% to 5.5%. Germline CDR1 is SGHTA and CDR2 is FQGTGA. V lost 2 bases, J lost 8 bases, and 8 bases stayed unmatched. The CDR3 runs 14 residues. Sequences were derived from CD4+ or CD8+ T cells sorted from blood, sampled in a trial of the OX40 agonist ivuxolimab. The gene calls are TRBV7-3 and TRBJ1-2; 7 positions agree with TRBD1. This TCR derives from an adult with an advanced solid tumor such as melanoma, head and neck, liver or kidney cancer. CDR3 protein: CASSLAETGRGYTF. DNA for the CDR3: TGTGCCAGCAGCTTAGCGGAGACAGGGAGGGGCTACACCTTC.